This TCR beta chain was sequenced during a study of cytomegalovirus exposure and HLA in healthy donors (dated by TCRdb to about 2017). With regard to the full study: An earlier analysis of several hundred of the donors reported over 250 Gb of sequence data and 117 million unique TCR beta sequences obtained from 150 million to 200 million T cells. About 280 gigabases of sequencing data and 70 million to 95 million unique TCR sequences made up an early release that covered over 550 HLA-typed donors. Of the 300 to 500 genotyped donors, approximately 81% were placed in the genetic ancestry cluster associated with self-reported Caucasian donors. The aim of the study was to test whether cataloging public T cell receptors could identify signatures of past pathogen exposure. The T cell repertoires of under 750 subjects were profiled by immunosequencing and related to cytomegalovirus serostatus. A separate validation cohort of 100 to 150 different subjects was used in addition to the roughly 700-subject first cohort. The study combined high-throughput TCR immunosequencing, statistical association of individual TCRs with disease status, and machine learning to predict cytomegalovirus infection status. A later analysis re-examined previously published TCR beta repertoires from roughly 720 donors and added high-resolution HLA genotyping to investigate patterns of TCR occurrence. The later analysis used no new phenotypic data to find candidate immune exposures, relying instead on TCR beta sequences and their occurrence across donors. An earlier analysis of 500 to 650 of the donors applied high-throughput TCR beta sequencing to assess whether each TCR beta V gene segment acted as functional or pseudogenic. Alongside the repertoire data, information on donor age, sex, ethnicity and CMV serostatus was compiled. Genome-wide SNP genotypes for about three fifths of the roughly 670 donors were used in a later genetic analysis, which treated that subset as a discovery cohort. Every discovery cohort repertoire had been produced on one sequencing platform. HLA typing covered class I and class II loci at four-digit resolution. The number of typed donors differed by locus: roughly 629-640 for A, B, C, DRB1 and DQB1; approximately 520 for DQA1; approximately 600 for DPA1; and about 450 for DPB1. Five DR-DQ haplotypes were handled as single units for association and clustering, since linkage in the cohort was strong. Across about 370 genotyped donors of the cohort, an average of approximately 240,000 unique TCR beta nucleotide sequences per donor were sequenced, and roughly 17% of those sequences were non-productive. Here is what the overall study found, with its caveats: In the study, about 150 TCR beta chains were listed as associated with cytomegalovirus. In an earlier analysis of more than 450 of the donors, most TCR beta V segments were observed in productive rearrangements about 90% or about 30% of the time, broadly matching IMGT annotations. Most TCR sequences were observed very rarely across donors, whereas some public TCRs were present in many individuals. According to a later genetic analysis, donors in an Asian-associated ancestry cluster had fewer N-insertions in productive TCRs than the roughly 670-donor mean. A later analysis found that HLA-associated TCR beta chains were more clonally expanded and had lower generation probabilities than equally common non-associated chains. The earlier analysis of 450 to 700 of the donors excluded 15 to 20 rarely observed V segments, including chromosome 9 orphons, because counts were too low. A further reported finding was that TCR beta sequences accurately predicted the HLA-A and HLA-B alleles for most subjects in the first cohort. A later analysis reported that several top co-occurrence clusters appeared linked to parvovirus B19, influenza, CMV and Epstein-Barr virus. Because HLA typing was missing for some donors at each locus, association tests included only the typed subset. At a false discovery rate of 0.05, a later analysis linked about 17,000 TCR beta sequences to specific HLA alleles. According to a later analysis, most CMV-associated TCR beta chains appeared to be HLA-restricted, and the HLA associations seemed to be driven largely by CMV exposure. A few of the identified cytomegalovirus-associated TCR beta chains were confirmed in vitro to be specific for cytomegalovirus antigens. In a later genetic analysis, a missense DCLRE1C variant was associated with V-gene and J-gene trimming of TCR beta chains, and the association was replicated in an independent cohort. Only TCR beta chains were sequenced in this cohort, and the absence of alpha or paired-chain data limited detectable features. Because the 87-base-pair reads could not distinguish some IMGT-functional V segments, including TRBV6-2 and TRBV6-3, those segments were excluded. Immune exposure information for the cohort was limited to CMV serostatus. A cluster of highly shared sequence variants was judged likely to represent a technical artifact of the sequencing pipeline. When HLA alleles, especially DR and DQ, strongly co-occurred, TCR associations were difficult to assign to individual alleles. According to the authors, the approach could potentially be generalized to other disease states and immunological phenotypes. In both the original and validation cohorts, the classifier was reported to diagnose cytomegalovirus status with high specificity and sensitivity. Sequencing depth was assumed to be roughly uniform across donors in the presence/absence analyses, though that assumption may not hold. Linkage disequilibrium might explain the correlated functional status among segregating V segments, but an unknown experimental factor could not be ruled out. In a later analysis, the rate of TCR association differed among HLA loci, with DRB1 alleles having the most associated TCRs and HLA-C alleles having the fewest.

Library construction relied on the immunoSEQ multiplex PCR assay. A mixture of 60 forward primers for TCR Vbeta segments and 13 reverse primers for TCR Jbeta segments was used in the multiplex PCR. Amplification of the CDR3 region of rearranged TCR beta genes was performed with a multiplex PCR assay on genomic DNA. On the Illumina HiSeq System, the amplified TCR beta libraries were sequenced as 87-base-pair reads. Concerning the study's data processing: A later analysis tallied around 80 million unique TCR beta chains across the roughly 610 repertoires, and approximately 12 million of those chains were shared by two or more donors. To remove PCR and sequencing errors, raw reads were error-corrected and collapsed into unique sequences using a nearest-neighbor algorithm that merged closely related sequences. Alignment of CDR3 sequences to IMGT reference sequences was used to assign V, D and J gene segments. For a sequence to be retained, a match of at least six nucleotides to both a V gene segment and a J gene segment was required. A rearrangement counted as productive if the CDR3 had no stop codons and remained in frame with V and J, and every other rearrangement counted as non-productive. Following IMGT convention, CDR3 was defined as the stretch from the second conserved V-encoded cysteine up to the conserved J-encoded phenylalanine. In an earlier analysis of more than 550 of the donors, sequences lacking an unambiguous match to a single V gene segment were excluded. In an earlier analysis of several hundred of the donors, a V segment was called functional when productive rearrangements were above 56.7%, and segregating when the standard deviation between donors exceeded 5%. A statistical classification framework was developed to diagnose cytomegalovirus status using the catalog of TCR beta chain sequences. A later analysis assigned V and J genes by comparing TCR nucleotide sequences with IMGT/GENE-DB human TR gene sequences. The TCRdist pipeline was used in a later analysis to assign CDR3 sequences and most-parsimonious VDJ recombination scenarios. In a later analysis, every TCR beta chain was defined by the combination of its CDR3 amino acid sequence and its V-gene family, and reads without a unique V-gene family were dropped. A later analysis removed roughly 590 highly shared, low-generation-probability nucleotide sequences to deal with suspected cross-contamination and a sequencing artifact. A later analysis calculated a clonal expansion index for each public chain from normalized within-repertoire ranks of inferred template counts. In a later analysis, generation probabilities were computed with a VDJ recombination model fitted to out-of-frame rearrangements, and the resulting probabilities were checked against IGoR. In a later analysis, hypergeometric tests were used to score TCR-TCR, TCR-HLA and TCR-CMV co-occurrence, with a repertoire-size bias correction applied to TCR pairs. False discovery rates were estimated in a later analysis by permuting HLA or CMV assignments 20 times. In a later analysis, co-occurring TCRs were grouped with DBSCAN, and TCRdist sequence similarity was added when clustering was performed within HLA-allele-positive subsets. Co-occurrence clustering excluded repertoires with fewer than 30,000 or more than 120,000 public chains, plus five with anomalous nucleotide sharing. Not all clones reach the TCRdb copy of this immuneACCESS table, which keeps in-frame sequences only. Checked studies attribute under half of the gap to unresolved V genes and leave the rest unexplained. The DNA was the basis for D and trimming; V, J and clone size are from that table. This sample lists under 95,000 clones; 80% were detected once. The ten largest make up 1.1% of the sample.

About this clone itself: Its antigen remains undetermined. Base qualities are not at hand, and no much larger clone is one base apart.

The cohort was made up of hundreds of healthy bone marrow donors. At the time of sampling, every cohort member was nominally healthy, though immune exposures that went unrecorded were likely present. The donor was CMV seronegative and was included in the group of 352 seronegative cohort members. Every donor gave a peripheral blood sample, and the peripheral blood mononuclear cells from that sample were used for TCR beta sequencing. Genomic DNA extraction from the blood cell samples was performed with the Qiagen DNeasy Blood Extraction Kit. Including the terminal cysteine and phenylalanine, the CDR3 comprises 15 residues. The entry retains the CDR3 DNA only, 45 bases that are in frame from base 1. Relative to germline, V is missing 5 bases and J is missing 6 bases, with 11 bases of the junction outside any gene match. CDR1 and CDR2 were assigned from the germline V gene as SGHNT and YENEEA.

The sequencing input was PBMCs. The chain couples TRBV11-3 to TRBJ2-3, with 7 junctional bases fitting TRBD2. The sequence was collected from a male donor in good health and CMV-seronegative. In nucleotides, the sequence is TGTGCCAGCAGCCCGGGGAGCGGACTAGGGGATACGCAGTATTTT. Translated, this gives CASSPGSGLGDTQYF.